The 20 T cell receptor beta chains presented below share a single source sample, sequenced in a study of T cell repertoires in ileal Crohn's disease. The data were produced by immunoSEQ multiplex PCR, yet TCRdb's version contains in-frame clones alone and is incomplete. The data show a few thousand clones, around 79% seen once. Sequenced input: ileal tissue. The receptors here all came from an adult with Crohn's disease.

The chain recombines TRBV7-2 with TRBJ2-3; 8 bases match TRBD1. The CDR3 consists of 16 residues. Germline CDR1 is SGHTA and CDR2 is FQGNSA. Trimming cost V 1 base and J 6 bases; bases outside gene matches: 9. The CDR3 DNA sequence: TGTGCCAGCAGCTTAGTGGTTCGACAGGGGCAGGATACGCAGTATTTT. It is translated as CASSLVVRQGQDTQYF.

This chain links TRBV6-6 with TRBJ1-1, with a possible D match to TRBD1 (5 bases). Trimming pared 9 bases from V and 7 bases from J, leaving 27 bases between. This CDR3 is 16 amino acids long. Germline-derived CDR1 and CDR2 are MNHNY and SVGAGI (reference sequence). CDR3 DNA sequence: TGTGCCAGTGTAACTGTGAGGCCCCACGGGGGGTTTGAAGCTTTCTTT. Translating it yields CASVTVRPHGGFEAFF.

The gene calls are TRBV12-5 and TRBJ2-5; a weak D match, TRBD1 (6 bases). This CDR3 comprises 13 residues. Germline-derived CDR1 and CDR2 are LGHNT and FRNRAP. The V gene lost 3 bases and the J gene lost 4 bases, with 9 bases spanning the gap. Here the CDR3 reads CASGLKQGETQYF. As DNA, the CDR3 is TGTGCTAGTGGTTTAAAACAGGGAGAGACCCAGTACTTC. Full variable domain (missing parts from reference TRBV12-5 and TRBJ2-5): DARVTQTPRHKVTEMGQEVTMRCQPILGHNTVFWYRQTMMQGLELLAYFRNRAPLDDSGMPKDRFSAEMPDATLATLKIQPSEPRDSAVYFCASGLKQGETQYFGPGTRLLVL.

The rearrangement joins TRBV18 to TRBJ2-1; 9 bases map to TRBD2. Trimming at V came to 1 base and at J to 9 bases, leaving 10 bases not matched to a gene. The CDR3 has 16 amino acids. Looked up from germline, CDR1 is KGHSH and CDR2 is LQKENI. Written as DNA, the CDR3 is TGTGCCAGCTCACCACAGGGCGGGGGGGCCTTGAGTGAGCAGTTCTTC. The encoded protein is CASSPQGGGALSEQFF.

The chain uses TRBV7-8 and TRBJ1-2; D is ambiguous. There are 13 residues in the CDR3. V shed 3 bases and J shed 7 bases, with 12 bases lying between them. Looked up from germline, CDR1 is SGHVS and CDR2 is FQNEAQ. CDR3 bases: TGTGCCAGCAGCTTGGGGTTGAGGGTTGGCTACACCTTC. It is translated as CASSLGLRVGYTF.

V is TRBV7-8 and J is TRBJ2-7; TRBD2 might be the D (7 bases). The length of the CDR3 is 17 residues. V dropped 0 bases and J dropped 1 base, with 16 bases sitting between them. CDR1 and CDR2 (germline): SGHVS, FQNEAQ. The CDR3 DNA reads TGTGCCAGCAGCTTAGCGGGCGGGGGCAAGTTGTCCTACGAGCAGTACTTC. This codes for CASSLAGGGKLSYEQYF.

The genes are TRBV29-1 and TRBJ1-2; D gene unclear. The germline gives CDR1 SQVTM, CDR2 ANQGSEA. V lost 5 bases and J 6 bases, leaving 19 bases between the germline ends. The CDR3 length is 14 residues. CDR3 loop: CSVTLSLSGDGYTF. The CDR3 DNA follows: TGCAGCGTTACCCTCAGCCTAAGCGGGGATGGCTACACCTTC.

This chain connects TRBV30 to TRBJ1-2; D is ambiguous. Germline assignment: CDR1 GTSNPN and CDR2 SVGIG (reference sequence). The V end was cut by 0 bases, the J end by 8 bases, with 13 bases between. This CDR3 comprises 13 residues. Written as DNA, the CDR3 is TGTGCCTGGAGTGTCCACGGCCTCGGGGGCTACACCTTC. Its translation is CAWSVHGLGGYTF.

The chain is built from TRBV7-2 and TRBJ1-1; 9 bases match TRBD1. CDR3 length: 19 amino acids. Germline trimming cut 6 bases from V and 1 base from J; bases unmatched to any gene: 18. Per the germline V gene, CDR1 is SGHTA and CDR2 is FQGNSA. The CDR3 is CASRLSFGGTGRANTEAFF. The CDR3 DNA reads TGTGCCAGCAGGCTAAGCTTCGGGGGGACAGGGCGAGCGAACACTGAAGCTTTCTTT.

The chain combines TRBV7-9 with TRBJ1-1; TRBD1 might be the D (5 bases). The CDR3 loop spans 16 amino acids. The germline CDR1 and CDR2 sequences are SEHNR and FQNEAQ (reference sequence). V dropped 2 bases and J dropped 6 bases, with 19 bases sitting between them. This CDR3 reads CASSLRQGDRRPEAFF. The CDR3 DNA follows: TGTGCCAGCAGCTTAAGGCAGGGCGATCGGCGGCCTGAAGCTTTCTTT.

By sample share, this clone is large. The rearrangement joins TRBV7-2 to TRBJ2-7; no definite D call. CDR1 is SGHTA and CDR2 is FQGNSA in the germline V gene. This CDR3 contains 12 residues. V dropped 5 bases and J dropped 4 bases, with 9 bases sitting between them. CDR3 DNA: TGTGCCAGCAGCCCCAACGGTTACGAGCAGTACTTC. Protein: CASSPNGYEQYF.

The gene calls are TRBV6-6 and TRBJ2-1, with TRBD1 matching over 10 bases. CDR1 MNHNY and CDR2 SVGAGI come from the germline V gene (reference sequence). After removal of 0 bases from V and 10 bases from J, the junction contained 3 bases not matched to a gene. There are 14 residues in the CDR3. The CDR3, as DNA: TGTGCCAGCAGTTACTCGACAGGGGGCAACGAGCAGTTCTTC. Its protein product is CASSYSTGGNEQFF.

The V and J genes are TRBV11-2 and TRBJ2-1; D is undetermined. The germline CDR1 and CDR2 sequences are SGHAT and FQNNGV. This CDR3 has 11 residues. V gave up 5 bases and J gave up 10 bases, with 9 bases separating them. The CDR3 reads CASSQKHEQFF. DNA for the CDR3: TGTGCCAGCAGCCAAAAACACGAGCAGTTCTTC.

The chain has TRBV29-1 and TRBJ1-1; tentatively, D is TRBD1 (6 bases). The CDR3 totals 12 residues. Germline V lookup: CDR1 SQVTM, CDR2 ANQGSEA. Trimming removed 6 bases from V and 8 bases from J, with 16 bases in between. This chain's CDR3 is CSVRSEQGEAFF. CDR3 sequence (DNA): TGCAGCGTGAGGTCGGAACAGGGAGAAGCTTTCTTT.

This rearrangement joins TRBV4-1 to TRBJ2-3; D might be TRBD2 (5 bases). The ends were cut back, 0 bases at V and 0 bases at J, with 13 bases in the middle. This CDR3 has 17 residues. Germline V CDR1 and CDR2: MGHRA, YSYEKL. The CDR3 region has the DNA TGCGCCAGCAGCCAAGATTTTTCGCGGGTGAGCACAGATACGCAGTATTTT. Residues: CASSQDFSRVSTDTQYF.

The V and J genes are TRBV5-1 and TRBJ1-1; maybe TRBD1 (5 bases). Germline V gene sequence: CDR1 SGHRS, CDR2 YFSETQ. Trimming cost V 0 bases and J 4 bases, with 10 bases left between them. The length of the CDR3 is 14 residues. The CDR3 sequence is CASSLASGGTEAFF. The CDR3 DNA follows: TGCGCCAGCAGCTTGGCCTCGGGGGGCACTGAAGCTTTCTTT.

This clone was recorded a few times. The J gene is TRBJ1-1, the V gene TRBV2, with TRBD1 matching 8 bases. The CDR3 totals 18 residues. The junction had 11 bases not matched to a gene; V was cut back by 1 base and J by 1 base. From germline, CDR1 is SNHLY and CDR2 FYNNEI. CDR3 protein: CASSEGRQGAAGNTEAFF. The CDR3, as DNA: TGTGCCAGCAGTGAAGGAAGGCAGGGGGCCGCTGGGAACACTGAAGCTTTCTTT.

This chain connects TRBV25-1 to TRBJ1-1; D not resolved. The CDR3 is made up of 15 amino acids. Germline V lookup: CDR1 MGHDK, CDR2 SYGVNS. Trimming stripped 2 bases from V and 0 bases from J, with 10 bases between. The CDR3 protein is CASSENSLMNTEAFF. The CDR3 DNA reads TGTGCCAGCAGTGAAAACAGCCTAATGAACACTGAAGCTTTCTTT. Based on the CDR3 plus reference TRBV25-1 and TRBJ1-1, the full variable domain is EADIYQTPRYLVIGTGKKITLECSQTMGHDKMYWYQQDPGMELHLIHYSYGVNSTEKGDLSSESTVSRIRTEHFPLTLESARPSHTSQYLCASSENSLMNTEAFFGQGTRLTVV.

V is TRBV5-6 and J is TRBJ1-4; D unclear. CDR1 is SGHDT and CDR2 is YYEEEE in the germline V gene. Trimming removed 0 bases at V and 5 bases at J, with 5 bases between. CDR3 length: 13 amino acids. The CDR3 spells CASSLAINEKLFF. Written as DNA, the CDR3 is TGTGCCAGCAGCTTGGCTATAAATGAAAAACTGTTTTTT.

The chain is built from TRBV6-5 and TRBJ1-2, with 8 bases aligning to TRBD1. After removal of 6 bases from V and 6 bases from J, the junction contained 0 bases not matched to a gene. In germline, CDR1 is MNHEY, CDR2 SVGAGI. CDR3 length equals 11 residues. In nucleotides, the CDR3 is TGTGCCAGCAGACAGGGGGATGGCTACACCTTC. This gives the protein CASRQGDGYTF.